A selection of T cell receptor beta chains follows, all from one sample in a study of shared clonotypes between healthy human individuals. TCRdb's copy holds only in-frame clones and misses some; the assay was immunoSEQ multiplex PCR. The repertoire holds 300,000 or so clones, with approximately 79% as singletons. Sample: memory CD4+ T cells sorted from blood. The receptor set was obtained from a man younger than 45 in good health. Both conserved end residues are part of each CDR3. A D gene is named only where the DNA matches it firmly. The size field is filled for only some rows; it gives once, few, many or a size class.

D gene	J gene	clone size	V gene	CDR3 DNA	CDR3 protein
-	TRBJ2-3	once	TRBV28	TGTGCCAGCAATTCAGGGTTTTCCACAGATACGCAGTATTTT	CASNSGFSTDTQYF
TRBD2	TRBJ2-3	-	TRBV11-2	TGTGCCAGCACCGACCCCGGGCTAGCGGGAACAGATACGCAGTATTTT	CASTDPGLAGTDTQYF
-	TRBJ1-1	-	TRBV7-3	TGTGCCAGCAGCTTAGGGCAGGGTAGGGCTGAAGCTTTCTTT	CASSLGQGRAEAFF
-	TRBJ2-2	-	TRBV1	TGCACCAGCAGCCAAGATCCTATTAGCCGGACCTCTACTCATAAGGACACCGGGGAGCTGTTTTTT	CTSSQDPISRTSTHKDTGELFF
-	TRBJ2-5	-	TRBV11-2	TGTGCCAGCAGCCCGCAACAGACAGGAGAGACCCAGTACTTC	CASSPQQTGETQYF
-	TRBJ1-1	-	TRBV18	TGTGCCAGTACATCACAGGCGAACACTGAAGCTTTCTTT	CASTSQANTEAFF
-	TRBJ1-2	-	TRBV30	TGTGCCTGGAGGACGACAGCTAACTATGGCTACACCTTC	CAWRTTANYGYTF
TRBD2	TRBJ2-1	-	TRBV27	TGTGCCAGCAGTTCGTATAGCGGGGCCTACAATGAGCAGTTCTTC	CASSSYSGAYNEQFF
TRBD1	TRBJ2-5	-	TRBV27	TGTGCCAGCAGCCAGGGGGACCAAGAGACCCAGTACTTC	CASSQGDQETQYF
-	TRBJ2-5	-	TRBV5-6	TGTGCCAGCAGCCTAGCGGGACAGGGCGTAGAGACCCAGTACTTC	CASSLAGQGVETQYF
-	TRBJ2-5	-	TRBV27	TGTGCCAGCAGTTTTGACAGTCAAGGGACCCAGTACTTC	CASSFDSQGTQYF
-	TRBJ2-7	-	TRBV5-6	TGTGCCAGCAGCTTGGGTAGGTACACCTACGAGCAGTACTTC	CASSLGRYTYEQYF
TRBD1	TRBJ1-2	-	TRBV5-1	TGCGCCAGCAGCACGGGGACAGGGGGCGCGTCTGGCTATGGCTACACCTTC	CASSTGTGGASGYGYTF
-	TRBJ1-1	-	TRBV5-1	TGCGCCAGCAGCTTTGTTACAGGTGGGCGGGAAGCTTTCTTT	CASSFVTGGREAFF
-	TRBJ1-5	once	TRBV7-9	TGTGCCAGCAGTCGGTCGGAGGGTCAGCCCCAGCATTTT	CASSRSEGQPQHF
-	TRBJ2-3	-	TRBV7-6	TGTGCCAGCAGCTTAGGCCCAGGGTCGGGAGATACGCAGTATTTT	CASSLGPGSGDTQYF
-	TRBJ2-7	-	TRBV19	TGTGCCAGTAGTATGGACCTGGGAGCGGCCTCCTACGAGCAGTACTTC	CASSMDLGAASYEQYF
TRBD2	TRBJ2-1	-	TRBV5-1	TGCGCCAGCAGCGAACGACGGACTAGCGGGAACTACAATGAGCAGTTCTTC	CASSERRTSGNYNEQFF
TRBD2	TRBJ2-7	-	TRBV11-2	TGTGCCAGCAGCTCCGGACTAGCGTACGAGCAGTACTTC	CASSSGLAYEQYF
TRBD1	TRBJ1-2	few	TRBV4-1	TGCGCCAGCAGGCTACAGGGGTCCGGTGGCTACACCTTC	CASRLQGSGGYTF
TRBD2	TRBJ2-1	-	TRBV19	TGTGCCAGTAGTCCCGGGACTAGATCTTCCTCCTACAATGAGCAGTTCTTC	CASSPGTRSSSYNEQFF
TRBD1	TRBJ2-3	once	TRBV9	TGTGCCAGCAGCGTACACAGGGGGTCAGATACGCAGTATTTT	CASSVHRGSDTQYF
TRBD2	TRBJ2-3	-	TRBV5-4	TGTGCCAGCAGCGATAGCGGGCCTAGCACAGATACGCAGTATTTT	CASSDSGPSTDTQYF
TRBD2	TRBJ2-7	-	TRBV5-8	TGTGCCAGCAGCGGGGGGGAGAACAGCCGATTCTACGAGCAGTACTTC	CASSGGENSRFYEQYF
-	TRBJ2-5	-	TRBV7-8	TGTGCCAGCAGCTCGAGGGAGACCCAGTACTTC	CASSSRETQYF
-	TRBJ1-1	-	TRBV27	TGTGCCAGCAGAAGACAGGAGAACACTGAAGCTTTCTTT	CASRRQENTEAFF
-	TRBJ1-1	-	TRBV4-3	TGCGCCAGCAGCCAAGAGGTCGCCAGGGTCCGATTGGGAGCTTTCTTT	CASSQEVARVRLGAFF
TRBD1	TRBJ2-5	-	TRBV25-1	TGTGCCAGCAGTGAGTCCGGGACAGGAGAGACCCAGTACTTC	CASSESGTGETQYF
TRBD2	TRBJ2-7	-	TRBV5-6	TGTGCCAGCAGCATCGGACTAGCGGGATCATTCTACGAGCAGTACTTC	CASSIGLAGSFYEQYF